This entry lists 28 T cell receptor beta chains sequenced from one sample in a study of Tregs in tolerant kidney transplant recipients. Produced via immunoSEQ multiplex PCR; TCRdb's table is partial and in-frame only. Among about 110,000 clones, about 90% were seen once, and the ten largest hold roughly 0.35%. Sequenced material: CD4+ T cells from blood, taken before the transplant. The origin of the receptors is a human donor who received a combined kidney and bone marrow transplant.

This chain's CDR3 is CASSLFRQPTSGAQETQYF. DNA of the CDR3: TGTGCCAGCAGCTTGTTTCGCCAACCGACTAGCGGGGCCCAAGAGACCCAGTACTTC. V gene TRBV5-6 combines with J gene TRBJ2-5, with TRBD2 matching 11 bases. The V gene's germline CDR1 is SGHDT and CDR2 YYEEEE. V dropped 1 base and J dropped 1; count of bases not matched to a gene: 12. CDR3 size: 19 residues.

This chain links TRBV2 with TRBJ1-5; D is unresolved. The CDR3 runs 15 residues. The V end was cut by 7 bases, the J end by 3 bases, with 16 bases between. Germline V gene sequence: CDR1 SNHLY, CDR2 FYNNEI. The CDR3 sequence: CASTAFGEVNQPQHF. CDR3 bases: TGTGCCAGCACCGCTTTTGGGGAGGTCAATCAGCCCCAGCATTTT.

The chain joins TRBV7-2 to TRBJ2-5; possible D gene TRBD2, 5 bases. This CDR3 region has 16 residues. CDR1 and CDR2 from the germline V gene are SGHTA and FQGNSA. The V end was cut by 2 bases, the J end by 0 bases, with 13 bases between. The CDR3 loop is CASSLRQRMYQETQYF. The DNA of the CDR3 is TGTGCCAGCAGCTTACGGCAGCGGATGTACCAAGAGACCCAGTACTTC.

This chain uses TRBV30 with TRBJ2-3; D might be TRBD2 (6 bases). This CDR3 is 16 amino acids long. Trimming stripped 0 bases from V and 3 bases from J, with 16 bases between. Germline CDR1 reads GTSNPN; CDR2 reads SVGIG (reference sequence). The CDR3 loop reads CAWSVGASAETDTQYF. DNA of the CDR3: TGTGCCTGGAGTGTAGGGGCTAGCGCTGAAACAGATACGCAGTATTTT.

The chain links TRBV10-3 to TRBJ1-2; tentatively, D is TRBD1 (5 bases). The CDR3 has 13 residues. Per the germline V gene, CDR1 is ENHRY and CDR2 is SYGVKD. With 0 bases removed from V and 7 bases from J, the gap between germline ends came to 9 bases. CDR3 DNA: TGTGCCATCAGTGAGTCCGCAGGGATTGGCTACACCTTC. It is translated as CAISESAGIGYTF.

This clone showed up just once. The chain uses TRBV5-4 and TRBJ2-5, with 10 bases identical to TRBD2. V shed 0 bases and J 4 bases; nucleotides not matched to a gene: 6. Germline assignment: CDR1 SGHNT and CDR2 YYREEE (reference sequence). This CDR3 contains 16 residues. This CDR3 is CASSLDASGSLETQYF. The CDR3 nucleotides read TGTGCCAGCAGCTTGGATGCTAGCGGGAGCTTAGAGACCCAGTACTTC.

The chain couples TRBV18 to TRBJ2-7; D uncertain. Trimming removed 0 bases at V and 3 bases at J, with 6 bases between. The germline CDR1 and CDR2 sequences are KGHSH and LQKENI. CDR3 length: 13 amino acids. The CDR3 nucleotides are TGTGCCAGCTCACCACCTTCGGTCTACGAGCAGTACTTC. Protein sequence: CASSPPSVYEQYF.

This chain uses TRBV2 with TRBJ2-7, with 12 bases matching TRBD2. Germline V gene data show CDR1 as SNHLY and CDR2 as FYNNEI. The CDR3 spans 15 residues. Unmatched junction bases numbered 5, after V lost 6 bases and J lost 2 bases. For the CDR3, the DNA is TGTGCCAGCAGGCCAACTAGCGGGGGGACCTACGAGCAGTACTTC. Translated, it gives CASRPTSGGTYEQYF. Together with reference TRBV2 and TRBJ2-7, the CDR3 gives the full variable domain: EPEVTQTPSHQVTQMGQEVILRCVPISNHLYFYWYRQILGQKVEFLVSFYNNEISEKSEIFDDQFSVERPDGSNFTLKIRSTKLEDSAMYFCASRPTSGGTYEQYFGPGTRLTVT.

V usage is TRBV27 and J usage is TRBJ2-2, with D hard to call. CDR1 is MNHEY, CDR2 SMNVEV, per germline (reference sequence). CDR3 size: 14 residues. V lost 4 bases to trimming and J lost 4 bases, with 10 bases between them. CDR3 in DNA: TGTGCCAGCAGTTACTTAGTCGGCACCGGGGAGCTGTTTTTT. Protein product: CASSYLVGTGELFF.

CDR3 sequence (DNA): TGTGCCAGAAGCTTGGCGAAGCGGGAGACCGGGGAGCTGTTTTTT. Translating it yields CARSLAKRETGELFF. The chain combines TRBV5-3 with TRBJ2-2; 8 bases agree with TRBD2. TRBV5-3 is sorted into the ORF group, with uncertain function. The CDR3 has 15 amino acids. V trimming: 0 bases; J trimming: 5 bases; junction bases outside the gene matches: 3.

The CDR3 protein is CASTRQGALNTEAFF. Written as DNA, the CDR3 is TGTGCCAGCACTCGGCAGGGGGCCTTGAACACTGAAGCTTTCTTT. The J gene is TRBJ1-1, the V gene TRBV28; 8 nucleotides agree with TRBD1. The CDR3 spans 15 residues. V shed 7 bases and J 0 bases; nucleotides not matched to a gene: 7. Germline CDR1 is MDHEN and CDR2 is SYDVKM.

The chain joins TRBV11-2 to TRBJ2-2; weak D call: TRBD1 (6 bases). There are 15 residues in the CDR3. Looked up from germline, CDR1 is SGHAT and CDR2 is FQNNGV. V was pared by 5 bases and J by 4 bases, with 14 bases between. This CDR3 reads CASSQLPRGTGELFF. The CDR3 DNA reads as TGTGCCAGCAGCCAACTCCCCAGGGGCACCGGGGAGCTGTTTTTT.

The V call is TRBV27, the J call TRBJ2-3; no clear D gene. This CDR3 is built from 13 residues. The germline V and J ends were trimmed by 8 bases and 1 base, with 10 bases remaining between them. Germline lookup yields CDR1 MNHEY and CDR2 SMNVEV (reference sequence). CDR3 bases: TGTGCCAGCGAGAGGCTAGGCACAGATACGCAGTATTTT. Residues: CASERLGTDTQYF.

This chain uses TRBV7-2 with TRBJ2-5; D is possibly TRBD1 (6 bases). Per germline, CDR1 SGHTA and CDR2 FQGNSA. V was trimmed by 4 bases and J by 1 base, leaving 16 bases between them. The CDR3 length is 16 residues. The CDR3 nucleotides read TGTGCCAGCAGCTCCCAAGGGCTCAGGGGCCAAGAGACCCAGTACTTC. This gives the protein CASSSQGLRGQETQYF.

The chain employs TRBV7-9 and TRBJ1-6; D is uncertain. V was clipped by 3 bases and J by 0 bases, with 9 bases between them. The CDR3 is 16 residues long. Germline CDR1 is SEHNR and CDR2 is FQNEAQ (reference sequence). For the CDR3, the DNA is TGTGCCAGCAGCTTCTTCGTGAGCTCCTATAATTCACCCCTCCACTTT. Translation: CASSFFVSSYNSPLHF. Supplemented by reference TRBV7-9 and TRBJ1-6, the full variable domain reads DTGVSQNPRHKITKRGQNVTFRCDPISEHNRLYWYRQTLGQGPEFLTYFQNEAQLEKSRLLSDRFSAERPKGSFSTLEIQRTEQGDSAMYLCASSFFVSSYNSPLHFGNGTRLTVT.

The chain joins TRBV5-1 to TRBJ2-1; TRBD2 matches at 7 bases. There are 14 residues in the CDR3. After removal of 4 bases from V and 9 bases from J, the junction contained 10 bases not matched to a gene. The germline V gene encodes CDR1 SGHRS and CDR2 YFSETQ. In DNA, the CDR3 is TGCGCCAGCAGCGGGAGGGCGGGCCTGATTGAGCAGTTCTTC. This translates into CASSGRAGLIEQFF.

The chain carries TRBV5-1 and TRBJ2-3, with 9 bases fitting TRBD2. V was pared by 4 bases and J by 1 base, with 7 bases of the junction left unmatched. This CDR3 is built from 16 residues. Germline CDR1 reads SGHRS; CDR2 reads YFSETQ. The CDR3 nucleotides read TGCGCCAGCAGCCCCCAAGCGGGAGGAGGCACAGATACGCAGTATTTT. Its protein is CASSPQAGGGTDTQYF.

The chain has TRBV5-4 and TRBJ1-1; D is possibly TRBD1 (6 bases). CDR1 and CDR2 (germline): SGHNT, YYREEE (reference sequence). With 4 bases removed from V and 0 bases from J, the gap between germline ends came to 10 bases. The CDR3 is 14 residues long. The CDR3 spells CASSQGHLNTEAFF. The CDR3 bases are TGTGCCAGCAGCCAGGGACACCTGAACACTGAAGCTTTCTTT.

This clone was detected only once. The chain employs TRBV7-9 and TRBJ2-2, with 12 bases fitting TRBD2. This CDR3 comprises 16 residues. Germline CDR1 SEHNR, CDR2 FQNEAQ (reference sequence). V gave up 5 bases and J gave up 2 bases; unmatched junction bases: 3. This chain's CDR3 is CASSVGLAGNTGELFF. CDR3 in DNA: TGTGCCAGCAGCGTCGGACTAGCGGGAAACACCGGGGAGCTGTTTTTT.

This rearrangement joins TRBV5-1 to TRBJ1-4; 8 bases match TRBD1. The J segment lost 7 bases and the V segment lost 3 bases, leaving 8 bases of the junction unmatched. Germline CDR1 and CDR2: SGHRS and YFSETQ. The CDR3 sequence is 15 residues long. The CDR3 DNA follows: TGCGCCAGCAGCTCAGTCCCGGGACAGGCTGAAAAACTGTTTTTT. This encodes CASSSVPGQAEKLFF.

The chain has TRBV5-1 and TRBJ1-6; maybe TRBD1 (5 bases). The germline V gene has CDR1 SGHRS and CDR2 YFSETQ. Trimming left V 7 bases short and J 9 bases short, with 20 bases between. CDR3 length: 15 amino acids. CDR3 DNA: TGCGCCAGCCGAACCACGGGGACTGCCTCTTCACCCCTCCACTTT. It encodes CASRTTGTASSPLHF.

CDR3 nucleotides: TGTGCCAGCAGCTTAGGGACAGGGGGCAACTCCTACGAGCAGTACTTC. Amino acids: CASSLGTGGNSYEQYF. The chain has TRBV11-3 and TRBJ2-7; 11 nucleotides line up with TRBD1. The CDR3 length is 16 residues. Trimming removed 1 base from V and 0 bases from J; junction bases left unmatched: 2. From germline, CDR1 is SGHNT and CDR2 YENEEA.

The chain couples TRBV9 to TRBJ1-2, with D possibly matching TRBD1 (5 bases). Trimming shortened V by 0 bases and J by 0 bases, and 12 bases separated the two germline ends. The CDR3 runs to 16 residues. Germline values: CDR1 SGDLS, CDR2 YYNGEE. The chain's CDR3 is CASSVEIGHPNYGYTF. The CDR3, as DNA: TGTGCCAGCAGCGTAGAAATCGGACACCCTAACTATGGCTACACCTTC.

The CDR3 nucleotides read TGTGCTAGTGGTCGCCCGAGCCGGGCTGAAGCTTTCTTT. Translation: CASGRPSRAEAFF. The J gene is TRBJ1-1, the V gene TRBV12-5, with unresolved D. The V gene lost 5 bases and the J gene lost 6 bases, with 13 bases spanning the gap. There are 13 residues in the CDR3. Germline lookup yields CDR1 LGHNT and CDR2 FRNRAP.

The V call is TRBV19, the J call TRBJ2-2; 9 bases are shared with TRBD1. Germline V CDR1 and CDR2: LNHDA, SQIVND (reference sequence). This CDR3 has 16 residues. V dropped 3 bases and J dropped 6; count of bases not matched to a gene: 8. The CDR3 coding sequence is TGTGCCAGTAGTATCCTCCCGGGACAGGGTTCCGGGGAGCTGTTTTTT. Protein sequence: CASSILPGQGSGELFF.

This clone has only one observation. The chain carries TRBV7-2 and TRBJ2-2, with TRBD2 identical over 14 bases. The length of the CDR3 is 16 residues. Looked up from germline, CDR1 is SGHTA and CDR2 is FQGNSA. V gave up 5 bases and J gave up 6 bases; unmatched junction bases: 5. CDR3 DNA: TGTGCCAGCAGCCCTGGACTAGCGGGAGGAGCCGGGGAGCTGTTTTTT. This codes for CASSPGLAGGAGELFF.

The rearrangement uses TRBV28 and TRBJ1-2; 8 bases are shared with TRBD1. V shed 6 bases, J shed 3 bases, and the junction held 3 bases outside the gene matches. The CDR3 contains 13 residues. Germline CDR1 MDHEN, CDR2 SYDVKM. The CDR3 region is CASSQGADYGYTF. The CDR3 bases are TGTGCCAGCAGCCAGGGGGCTGACTATGGCTACACCTTC.

The chain uses TRBV6-5 and TRBJ2-7, with 9 nucleotides matching TRBD2. Trimming cost V 6 bases and J 5 bases; bases outside gene matches: 11. Germline V CDR1 and CDR2: MNHEY, SVGAGI. CDR3 length: 15 residues. The CDR3 DNA sequence: TGTGCCAGCAGCCCCCCCCTAGCGGGGAAGGACGAGCAGTACTTC. Residues: CASSPPLAGKDEQYF.